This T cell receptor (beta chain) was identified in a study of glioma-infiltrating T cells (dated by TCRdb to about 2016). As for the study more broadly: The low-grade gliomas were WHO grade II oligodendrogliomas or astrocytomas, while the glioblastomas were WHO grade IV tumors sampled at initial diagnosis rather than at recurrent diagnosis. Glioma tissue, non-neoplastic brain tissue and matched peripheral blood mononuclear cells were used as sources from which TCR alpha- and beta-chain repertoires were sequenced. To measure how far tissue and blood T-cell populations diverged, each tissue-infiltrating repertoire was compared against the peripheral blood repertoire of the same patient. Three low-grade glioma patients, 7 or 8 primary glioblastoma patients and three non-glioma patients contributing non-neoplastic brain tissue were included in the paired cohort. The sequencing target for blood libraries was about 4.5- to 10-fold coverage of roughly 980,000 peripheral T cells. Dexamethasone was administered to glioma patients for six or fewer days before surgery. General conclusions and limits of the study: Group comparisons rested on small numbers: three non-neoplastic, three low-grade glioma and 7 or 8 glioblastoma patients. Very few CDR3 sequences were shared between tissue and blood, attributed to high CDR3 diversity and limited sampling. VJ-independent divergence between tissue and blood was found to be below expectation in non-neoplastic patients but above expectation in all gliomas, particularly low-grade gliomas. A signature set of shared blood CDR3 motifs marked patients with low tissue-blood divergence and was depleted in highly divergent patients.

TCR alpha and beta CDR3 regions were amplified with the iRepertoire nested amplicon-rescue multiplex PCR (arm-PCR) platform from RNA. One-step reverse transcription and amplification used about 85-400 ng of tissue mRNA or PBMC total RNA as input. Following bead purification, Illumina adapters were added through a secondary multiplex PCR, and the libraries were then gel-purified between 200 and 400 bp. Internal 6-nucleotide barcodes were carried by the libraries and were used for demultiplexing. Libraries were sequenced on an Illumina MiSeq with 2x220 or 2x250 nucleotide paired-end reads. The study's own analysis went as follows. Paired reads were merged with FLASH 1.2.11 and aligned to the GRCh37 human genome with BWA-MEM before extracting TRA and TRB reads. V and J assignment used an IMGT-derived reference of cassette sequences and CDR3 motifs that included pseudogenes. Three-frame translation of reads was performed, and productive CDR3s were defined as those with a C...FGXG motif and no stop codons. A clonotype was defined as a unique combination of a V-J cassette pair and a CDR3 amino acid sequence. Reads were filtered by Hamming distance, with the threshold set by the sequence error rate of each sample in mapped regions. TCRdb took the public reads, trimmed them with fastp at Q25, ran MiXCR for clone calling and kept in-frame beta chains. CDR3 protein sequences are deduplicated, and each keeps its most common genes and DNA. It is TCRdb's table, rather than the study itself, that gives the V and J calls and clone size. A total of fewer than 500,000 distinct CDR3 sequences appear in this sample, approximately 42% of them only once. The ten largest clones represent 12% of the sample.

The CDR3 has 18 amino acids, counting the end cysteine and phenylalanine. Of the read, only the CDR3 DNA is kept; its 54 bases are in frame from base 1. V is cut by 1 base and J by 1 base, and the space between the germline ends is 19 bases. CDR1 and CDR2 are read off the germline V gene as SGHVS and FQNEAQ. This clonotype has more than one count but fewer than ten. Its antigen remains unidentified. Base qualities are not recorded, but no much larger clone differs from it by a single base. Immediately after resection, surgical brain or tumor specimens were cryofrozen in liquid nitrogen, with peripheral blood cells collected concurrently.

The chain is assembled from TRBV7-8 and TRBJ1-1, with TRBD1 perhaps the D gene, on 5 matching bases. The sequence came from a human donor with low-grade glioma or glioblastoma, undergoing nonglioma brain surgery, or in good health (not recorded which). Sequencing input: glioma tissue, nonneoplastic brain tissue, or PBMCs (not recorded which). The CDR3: CASSLEGVRVSKNTEAFF. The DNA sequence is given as TGTGCCAGCAGCTTAGAAGGGGTAAGGGTTTCTAAGAACACTGAAGCTTTCTTT.